This T cell receptor (beta chain) was captured by sequencing in a study of T cell responses to AZD1222 COVID-19 vaccine. General study findings and limits: Nearly half of spike-specific TCRs reportedly go after variant regions that carry no mutations. Two doses of AZD1222 preceded a rise in Spike-specific TCR breadth and depth. Distributed over spike, vaccine-associated CD4 TCRs predominated at 160-218 and 743-854. Donor demographics were predominantly white British with a female majority; clonal diversity may be underestimated.

About this clone itself: The antigen remains undetermined.

The protocol was immunoSEQ multiplex PCR, while the TCRdb copy is restricted to in-frame clones and leaves out a portion. The table lists approximately 93,000 clones, around 90% of them singletons. The origin of this receptor is an adult who received the AZD1222 COVID-19 vaccine. The source was peripheral blood, collected 28 days after the second AZD1222 dose.

CDR3: CASRLGHHEQYV. Written as DNA, the CDR3 is TGTGCAAGTCGCTTGGGACACCACGAGCAGTACGTC. The genes are TRBV12-2 and TRBJ2-7; the tabulated D call, TRBD1, remains unverified against the DNA. TRBV12-2 is noted as a pseudogene. CDR3 size: 12 residues.